This T cell receptor (beta chain) was documented in a study of technical replicates of blood from a few donors. Some clones are missing from TCRdb's copy, which holds only in-frame ones; the method was immunoSEQ multiplex PCR. Of 70,000 to 85,000 clones listed, over 85% were seen once; the top ten hold about 0.35%. V gave up 1 base and J gave up 4 bases, with 10 bases separating them. The CDR3 consists of 14 residues. The germline CDR1 and CDR2 sequences are SGDLS and YYNGEE. The rearrangement links TRBV9 to TRBJ2-3; D might be TRBD1 (6 bases). What was sequenced was T cells isolated from PBMCs. The TCR originated in a human donor in good health. CDR3 coding DNA: TGTGCCAGCAGCGTACAGGGGATCGCAGATACGCAGTATTTT. Its translation is CASSVQGIADTQYF.